These 12 T cell receptor beta chains share one sample of origin, sequenced in a study of blood T cell repertoires in COVID-19. Profiled with immunoSEQ multiplex PCR; TCRdb holds only in-frame clones, not every one. Among a few hundred thousand clones listed, around 90% were seen once. Material for sequencing was PBMCs or T cells enriched from blood (not recorded which). These receptor sequences come from a woman aged 18 to 35 who had recovered from COVID-19.

The chain joins TRBV6-5 to TRBJ2-7; 7 bases are a match to TRBD1. The CDR3 runs to 15 residues. Germline lookup yields CDR1 MNHEY and CDR2 SVGAGI. The J segment lost 5 bases and the V segment lost 0 bases, leaving 7 bases of the junction unmatched. CDR3 coding DNA: TGTGCCAGCAGTTACTCGTACAGGGGTAAGGACGAGCAGTACTTC. Translation gives CASSYSYRGKDEQYF.

This rearrangement joins TRBV9 to TRBJ2-1; possible D gene TRBD2, 6 bases. The ends were cut back, 1 base at V and 10 bases at J, with 15 bases in the middle. The CDR3 contains 14 residues. In germline, CDR1 is SGDLS, CDR2 YYNGEE. The CDR3 region has the DNA TGTGCCAGCAGCGTATGGGACTCCCCAGTGGAGCAGTTCTTC. Its protein product is CASSVWDSPVEQFF. Based on the CDR3 plus reference TRBV9 and TRBJ2-1, the full variable domain is DSGVTQTPKHLITATGQRVTLRCSPRSGDLSVYWYQQSLDQGLQFLIQYYNGEERAKGNILERFSAQQFPDLHSELNLSSLELGDSALYFCASSVWDSPVEQFFGPGTRLTVL.

This clone was observed a single time. The chain combines TRBV5-5 with TRBJ2-5, with 9 bases that match TRBD1. Looked up from germline, CDR1 is SGHKS and CDR2 is YYEKEE (reference sequence). V dropped 4 bases and J dropped 1; count of bases not matched to a gene: 8. The CDR3 contains 16 residues. CDR3 region: CASSRAGQGAQETQYF. For the CDR3, the DNA is TGTGCCAGCAGCAGGGCGGGACAGGGTGCCCAAGAGACCCAGTACTTC. The complete variable domain, with remaining parts taken from reference TRBV5-5 and TRBJ2-5, reads DAGVTQSPTHLIKTRGQQVTLRCSPISGHKSVSWYQQVLGQGPQFIFQYYEKEERGRGNFPDRFSARQFPNYSSELNVNALLLGDSALYLCASSRAGQGAQETQYFGPGTRLLVL.

The V call is TRBV9, the J call TRBJ1-4; no firm D call. Germline CDR1 and CDR2: SGDLS and YYNGEE. The ends were cut back, 4 bases at V and 8 bases at J, with 12 bases in the middle. This CDR3 has 13 residues. The CDR3 DNA reads TGTGCCAGCAGCCCCGGAGGAGAAGAAAAACTGTTTTTT. Translated, it gives CASSPGGEEKLFF. The variable domain in full, with the rest retrieved from reference TRBV9 and TRBJ1-4, is DSGVTQTPKHLITATGQRVTLRCSPRSGDLSVYWYQQSLDQGLQFLIQYYNGEERAKGNILERFSAQQFPDLHSELNLSSLELGDSALYFCASSPGGEEKLFFGSGTQLSVL.

J is TRBJ2-7 and V is TRBV4-1; 10 bases agree with TRBD1. V was pared by 3 bases and J by 5 bases, with 7 bases of the junction left unmatched. The CDR3 runs 15 residues. Germline V CDR1 and CDR2: MGHRA, YSYEKL. The CDR3 sequence: CASSHQTGGINEQYF. The CDR3 DNA is TGCGCCAGCAGCCACCAGACAGGGGGCATAAACGAGCAGTACTTC.

V is TRBV2 and J is TRBJ1-5; 7 nucleotides align to TRBD1. CDR1 and CDR2 from the germline V gene are SNHLY and FYNNEI. With 3 bases clipped from V and 1 base from J, the junction kept 3 bases outside the gene matches. The CDR3 has 15 residues. CDR3 region: CASSDGTVSNQPQHF. CDR3 sequence (DNA): TGTGCCAGCAGTGATGGGACAGTAAGCAATCAGCCCCAGCATTTT.

The CDR3 loop is CASSFPGYEQYF. CDR3 DNA: TGTGCCAGCAGCTTCCCCGGGTACGAGCAGTACTTC. The chain links TRBV5-4 to TRBJ2-7; D remains ambiguous. Per the germline V gene, CDR1 is SGHNT and CDR2 is YYREEE (reference sequence). Trimming pared 2 bases from V and 4 bases from J, leaving 7 bases between. This CDR3 contains 12 residues.

The chain carries TRBV28 and TRBJ1-5; D possibly corresponds to TRBD1 (6 bases). Germline V lookup: CDR1 MDHEN, CDR2 SYDVKM. The V and J ends lost 1 base and 10 bases respectively, with 17 bases between them. The CDR3 has 15 amino acids. The CDR3 loop is CASSLFKTETGPQHF. CDR3 nucleotides: TGTGCCAGCAGTTTATTCAAAACCGAGACAGGCCCCCAGCATTTT.

This chain links TRBV30 with TRBJ1-4; a possible D gene is TRBD1 (6 bases). Trimming left V 7 bases short and J 7 bases short, with 16 bases between. Germline assignment: CDR1 GTSNPN and CDR2 SVGIG (reference sequence). There are 13 residues in the CDR3. This chain's CDR3 is CAYNRGAVEKLFF. The CDR3 DNA follows: TGTGCCTACAATCGGGGGGCGGTTGAAAAACTGTTTTTT.

This clone has more than one count but fewer than ten. The rearrangement joins TRBV19 to TRBJ1-4; tentatively, D is TRBD1 (5 bases). There are 15 residues in the CDR3. Germline loops: CDR1 LNHDA, CDR2 SQIVND (reference sequence). Trimming left V 6 bases short and J 0 bases short, with 11 bases between. CDR3 sequence reads: CASSLGGATNEKLFF. CDR3 nucleotide sequence: TGTGCCAGTAGCCTGGGGGGGGCAACTAATGAAAAACTGTTTTTT. Variable domain in full (rest from reference TRBV19 and TRBJ1-4): DGGITQSPKYLFRKEGQNVTLSCEQNLNHDAMYWYRQDPGQGLRLIYYSQIVNDFQKGDIAEGYSVSREKKESFPLTVTSAQKNPTAFYLCASSLGGATNEKLFFGSGTQLSVL.

The chain has TRBV27 and TRBJ1-6; D is undetermined. The CDR3 consists of 15 residues. The germline V and J ends were trimmed by 3 bases and 7 bases, with 13 bases remaining between them. Germline CDR1 MNHEY, CDR2 SMNVEV (reference sequence). The CDR3 is CASSFVGDWNSPLHF. CDR3 in DNA: TGTGCCAGCAGTTTCGTCGGGGATTGGAATTCACCCCTCCACTTT.

The rearrangement uses TRBV30 and TRBJ2-3, with 8 bases that match TRBD2. This CDR3 spans 14 amino acids. The V and J ends lost 3 bases and 5 bases, in that order; junction bases with no gene match: 7. The germline V gene encodes CDR1 GTSNPN and CDR2 SVGIG (reference sequence). The DNA of the CDR3 is TGTGCCTGGAGGACGGGGGGGCGGGGAGATACGCAGTATTTT. This gives the protein CAWRTGGRGDTQYF.